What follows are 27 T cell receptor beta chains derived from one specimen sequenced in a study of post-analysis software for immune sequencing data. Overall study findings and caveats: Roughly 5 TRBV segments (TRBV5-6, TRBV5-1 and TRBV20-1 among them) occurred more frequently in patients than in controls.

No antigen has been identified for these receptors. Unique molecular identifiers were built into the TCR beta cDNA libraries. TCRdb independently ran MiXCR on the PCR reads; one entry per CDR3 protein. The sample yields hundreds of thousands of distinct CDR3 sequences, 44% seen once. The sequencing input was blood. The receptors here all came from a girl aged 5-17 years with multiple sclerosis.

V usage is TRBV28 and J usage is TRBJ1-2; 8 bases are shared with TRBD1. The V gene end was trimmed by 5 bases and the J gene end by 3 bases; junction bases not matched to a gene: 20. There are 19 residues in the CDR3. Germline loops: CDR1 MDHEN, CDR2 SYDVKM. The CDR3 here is CASSPLPGGEYDGDYGYTF. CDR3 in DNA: TGTGCCAGCAGTCCCCTCCCAGGGGGCGAATATGACGGAGACTATGGCTACACCTTC.

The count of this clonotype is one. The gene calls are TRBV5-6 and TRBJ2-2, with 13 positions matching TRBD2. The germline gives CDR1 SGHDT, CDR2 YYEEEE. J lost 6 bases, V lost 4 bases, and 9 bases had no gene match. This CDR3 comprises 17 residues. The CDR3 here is CASSHGLAGDSSGELFF. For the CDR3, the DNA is TGTGCCAGCAGCCATGGACTAGCGGGGGACTCATCCGGGGAGCTGTTTTTT.

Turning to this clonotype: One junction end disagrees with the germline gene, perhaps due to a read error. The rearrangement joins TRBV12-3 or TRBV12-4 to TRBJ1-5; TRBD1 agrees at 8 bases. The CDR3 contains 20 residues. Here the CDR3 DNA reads TGTGCCAGCAGTTTAGGGTCATTGTTAGGGCAGGGGGCCCCCAATCAGCTCCAGCATTTT. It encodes CASSLGSLLGQGAPNQLQHF.

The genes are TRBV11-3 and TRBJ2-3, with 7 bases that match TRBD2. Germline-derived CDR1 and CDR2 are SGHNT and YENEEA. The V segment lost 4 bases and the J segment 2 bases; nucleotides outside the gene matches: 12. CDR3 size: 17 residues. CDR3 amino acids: CASSSSGGGSPTDTQYF. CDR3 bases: TGTGCCAGCAGCTCTAGCGGTGGGGGGTCCCCCACAGATACGCAGTATTTT.

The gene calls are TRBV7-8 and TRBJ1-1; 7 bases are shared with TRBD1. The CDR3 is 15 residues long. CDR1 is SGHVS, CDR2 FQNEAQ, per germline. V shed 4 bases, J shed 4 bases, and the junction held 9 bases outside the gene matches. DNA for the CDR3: TGTGCCAGCAGCTATAGACAGGGAGAAACCACTGAAGCTTTCTTT. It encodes CASSYRQGETTEAFF.

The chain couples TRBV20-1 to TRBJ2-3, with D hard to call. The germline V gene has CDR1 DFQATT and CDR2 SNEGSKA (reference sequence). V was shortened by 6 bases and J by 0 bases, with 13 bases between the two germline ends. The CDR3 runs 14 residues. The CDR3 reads CSAEAPSSTDTQYF. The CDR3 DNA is TGCAGTGCCGAGGCCCCCTCTAGCACAGATACGCAGTATTTT.

The DNA of the CDR3 is TGTGCCAGCAGCAAAGCGGGGACAGGGGTAGACGAGCAGTACTTC. Its protein product is CASSKAGTGVDEQYF. The rearrangement uses TRBV21-1 and TRBJ2-7; TRBD1 is the table's D call and was not checked against the DNA. TRBV21-1 is designated a pseudogene. There are 15 residues in the CDR3.

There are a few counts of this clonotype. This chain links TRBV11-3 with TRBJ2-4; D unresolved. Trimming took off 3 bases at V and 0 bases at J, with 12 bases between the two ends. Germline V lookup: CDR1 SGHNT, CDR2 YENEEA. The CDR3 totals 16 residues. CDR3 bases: TGTGCCAGCAGCTTCATACTGGAACTAGCCAAAAACATTCAGTACTTC. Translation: CASSFILELAKNIQYF.

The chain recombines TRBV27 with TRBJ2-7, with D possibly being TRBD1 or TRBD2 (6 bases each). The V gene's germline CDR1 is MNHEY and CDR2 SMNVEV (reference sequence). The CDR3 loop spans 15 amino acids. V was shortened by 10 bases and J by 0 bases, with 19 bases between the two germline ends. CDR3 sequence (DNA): TGTGCCACCTCTGGTGGGGGGCCTGTCTCCTACGAGCAGTACTTC. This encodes CATSGGGPVSYEQYF.

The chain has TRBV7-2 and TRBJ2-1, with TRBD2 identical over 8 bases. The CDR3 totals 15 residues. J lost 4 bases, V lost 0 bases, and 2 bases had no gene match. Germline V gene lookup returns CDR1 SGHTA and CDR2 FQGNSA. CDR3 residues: CASSLAAGAYNEQFF. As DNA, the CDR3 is TGTGCCAGCAGCTTAGCAGCGGGAGCTTACAATGAGCAGTTCTTC.

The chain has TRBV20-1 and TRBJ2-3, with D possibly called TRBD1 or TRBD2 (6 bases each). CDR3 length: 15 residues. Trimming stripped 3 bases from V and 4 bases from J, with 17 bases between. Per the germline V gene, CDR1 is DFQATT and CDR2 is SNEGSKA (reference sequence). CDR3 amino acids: CSARDPPGGPDTQYF. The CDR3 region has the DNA TGCAGTGCTAGGGACCCCCCCGGGGGCCCAGATACGCAGTATTTT.

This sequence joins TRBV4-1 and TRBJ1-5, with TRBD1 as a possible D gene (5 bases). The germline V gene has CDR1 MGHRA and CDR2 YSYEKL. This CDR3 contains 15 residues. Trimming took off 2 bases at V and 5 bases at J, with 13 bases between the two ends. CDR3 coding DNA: TGCGCCAGCAGCCAAACATCCACAGGTTATCAGCCCCAGCATTTT. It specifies CASSQTSTGYQPQHF.

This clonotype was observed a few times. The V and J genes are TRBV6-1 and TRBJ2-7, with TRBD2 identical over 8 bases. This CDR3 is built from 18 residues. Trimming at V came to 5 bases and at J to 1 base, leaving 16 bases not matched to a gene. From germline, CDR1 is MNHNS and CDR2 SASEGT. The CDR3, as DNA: TGTGCCAGCAGTCCTAACCTCCTGGGGAGCGGGGGATCCTACGAGCAGTACTTC. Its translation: CASSPNLLGSGGSYEQYF.

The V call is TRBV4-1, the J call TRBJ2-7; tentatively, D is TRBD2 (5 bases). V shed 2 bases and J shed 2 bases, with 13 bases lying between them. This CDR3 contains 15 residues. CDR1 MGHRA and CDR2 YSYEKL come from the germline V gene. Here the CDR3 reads CASSQPRTGAYEQYF. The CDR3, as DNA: TGCGCCAGCAGCCAACCCCGGACTGGCGCCTACGAGCAGTACTTC.

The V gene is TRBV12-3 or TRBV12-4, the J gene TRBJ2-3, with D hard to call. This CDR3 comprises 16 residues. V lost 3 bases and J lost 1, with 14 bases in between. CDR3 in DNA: TGTGCCAGCAGTTTGGTCCCCAGGAGACGCACAGATACGCAGTATTTT. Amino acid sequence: CASSLVPRRRTDTQYF.

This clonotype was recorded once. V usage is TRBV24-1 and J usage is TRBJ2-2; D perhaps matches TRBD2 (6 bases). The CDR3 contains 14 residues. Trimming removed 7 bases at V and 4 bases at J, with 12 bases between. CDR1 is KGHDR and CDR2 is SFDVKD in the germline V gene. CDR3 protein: CATRAGFGTGELFF. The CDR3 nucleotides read TGTGCCACCAGGGCGGGATTCGGCACCGGGGAGCTGTTTTTT.

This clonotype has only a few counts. CDR3: CASSRQGTTEAFF. DNA for the CDR3: TGTGCCAGCAGCCGACAGGGGACCACTGAAGCTTTCTTT. The chain couples TRBV6-5 to TRBJ1-1, with 8 bases fitting TRBD1. Unmatched junction bases numbered 4, after V lost 6 bases and J lost 4 bases. This CDR3 has 13 residues. The V gene's germline CDR1 is MNHEY and CDR2 SVGAGI.

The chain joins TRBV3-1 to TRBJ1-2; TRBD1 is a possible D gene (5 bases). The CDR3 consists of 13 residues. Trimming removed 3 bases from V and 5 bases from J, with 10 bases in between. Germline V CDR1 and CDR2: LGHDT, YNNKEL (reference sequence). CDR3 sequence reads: CASSHRTRYGYTF. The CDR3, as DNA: TGTGCCAGCAGCCATAGGACAAGGTATGGCTACACCTTC.

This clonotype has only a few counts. Written as DNA, the CDR3 is TGTGCCAGCAGCTCCCCCGGGACAGGGAATCAGCCCCAGCATTTT. Protein product: CASSSPGTGNQPQHF. The chain combines TRBV7-9 with TRBJ1-5; TRBD1 aligns across 9 bases. The CDR3 consists of 15 residues. J lost 4 bases, V lost 4 bases, and 5 bases had no gene match. Per germline, CDR1 SEHNR and CDR2 FQNEAQ (reference sequence). Drawing the rest from reference TRBV7-9 and TRBJ1-5, the complete variable domain is DTGVSQNPRHKITKRGQNVTFRCDPISEHNRLYWYRQTLGQGPEFLTYFQNEAQLEKSRLLSDRFSAERPKGSFSTLEIQRTEQGDSAMYLCASSSPGTGNQPQHFGDGTRLSIL.

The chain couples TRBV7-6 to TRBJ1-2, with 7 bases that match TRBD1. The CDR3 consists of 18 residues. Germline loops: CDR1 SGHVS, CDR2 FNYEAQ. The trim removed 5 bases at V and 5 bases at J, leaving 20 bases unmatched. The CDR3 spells CASSPFGGGGARLYGYTF. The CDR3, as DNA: TGTGCCAGCAGCCCTTTCGGGGGAGGGGGCGCACGGCTTTATGGCTACACCTTC.

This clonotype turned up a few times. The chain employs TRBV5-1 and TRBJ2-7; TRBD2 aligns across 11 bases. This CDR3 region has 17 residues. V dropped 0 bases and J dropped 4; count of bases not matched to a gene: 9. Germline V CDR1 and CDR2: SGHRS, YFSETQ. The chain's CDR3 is CASSLASGGPHSYEQYF. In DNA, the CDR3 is TGCGCCAGCAGCTTGGCTAGCGGGGGGCCGCATTCTTACGAGCAGTACTTC. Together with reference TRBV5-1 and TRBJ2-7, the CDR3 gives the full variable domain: KAGVTQTPRYLIKTRGQQVTLSCSPISGHRSVSWYQQTPGQGLQFLFEYFSETQRNKGNFPGRFSGRQFSNSRSEMNVSTLELGDSALYLCASSLASGGPHSYEQYFGPGTRLTVT.

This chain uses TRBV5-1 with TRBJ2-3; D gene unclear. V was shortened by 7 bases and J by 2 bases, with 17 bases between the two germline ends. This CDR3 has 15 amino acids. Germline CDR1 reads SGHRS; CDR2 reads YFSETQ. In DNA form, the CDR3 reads TGCGCCAGCGGCGGCCCAGCGCAGAACACAGATACGCAGTATTTT. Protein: CASGGPAQNTDTQYF.

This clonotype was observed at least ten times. The CDR3 sequence is CASSDYAGVTDTQYF. The CDR3 nucleotides are TGTGCCAGCAGTGACTACGCGGGGGTTACAGATACGCAGTATTTT. This chain uses TRBV6-1 with TRBJ2-3, with 7 nucleotides matching TRBD2. This CDR3 is 15 amino acids long. J was trimmed by 3 bases and V by 3 bases; bases with no gene match: 6. The germline V gene encodes CDR1 MNHNS and CDR2 SASEGT.

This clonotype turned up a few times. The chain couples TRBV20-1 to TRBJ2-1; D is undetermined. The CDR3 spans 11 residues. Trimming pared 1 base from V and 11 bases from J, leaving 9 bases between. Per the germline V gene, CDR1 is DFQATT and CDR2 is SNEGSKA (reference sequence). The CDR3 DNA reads TGCAGTGCTAGAGCAGCCGCACAGCAGTTCTTC. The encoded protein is CSARAAAQQFF.

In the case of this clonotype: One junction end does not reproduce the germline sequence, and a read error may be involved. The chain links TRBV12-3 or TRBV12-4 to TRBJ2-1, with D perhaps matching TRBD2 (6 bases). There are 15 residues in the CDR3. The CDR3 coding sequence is TGTGCCGGCAGTTTAACTGGGGGGTCCTACAATGAGCAGTTCTTC. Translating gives CAGSLTGGSYNEQFF.

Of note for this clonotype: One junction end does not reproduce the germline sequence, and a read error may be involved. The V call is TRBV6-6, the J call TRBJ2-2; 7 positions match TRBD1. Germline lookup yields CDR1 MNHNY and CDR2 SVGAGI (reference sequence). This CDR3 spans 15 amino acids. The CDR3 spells CTSSYLGGNTGELFF. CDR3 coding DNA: TGTACCAGCAGTTACTTAGGGGGCAACACCGGGGAGCTGTTTTTT.

The chain's CDR3 is CASSLDGQGTYEQYF. In DNA, the CDR3 is TGTGCCAGCAGCTTGGATGGACAGGGAACCTACGAGCAGTACTTC. The chain has TRBV5-5 and TRBJ2-4; TRBD1 matches at 8 bases. Gene TRBJ2-7 matches the end of the DNA better, so the J call may be wrong. There are 15 residues in the CDR3. Germline assignment: CDR1 SGHKS and CDR2 YYEKEE (reference sequence).